This entry lists 25 T cell receptor beta chains sequenced from one sample in a study of immune evolution from preneoplasia to lung adenocarcinoma (dated by TCRdb to the early 2020s). Library construction relied on the immunoSEQ multiplex PCR assay. TCRdb retrieved this table from immuneACCESS and kept in-frame rearrangements only. Not all clones are present; in checked studies, unresolved V genes account for under half, and no reason is known for the remainder. The sample yields a few thousand clones; 79% were counted once. The ten largest clones represent roughly 26% of the sample. The sample was FFPE invasive lung adenocarcinoma tissue. What the cell subset or site label conveys for this sample: frankly invasive lung adenocarcinoma (ADC). The receptors were gathered from a person aged 40-60 years with lung adenocarcinoma. Some clones in this sample may be carry-over from other donors' samples.

V is TRBV5-8 and J is TRBJ1-5; D is undetermined. The CDR3 has 15 residues. V dropped 0 bases and J dropped 1 base, with 8 bases sitting between them. The germline gives CDR1 SGHTS, CDR2 YDEGEE. The CDR3 region is CASSLGAESNQPQHF. CDR3 bases: TGTGCCAGCAGCTTGGGGGCGGAAAGCAATCAGCCCCAGCATTTT.

The chain combines TRBV6-6 with TRBJ2-5, with D perhaps matching TRBD1 or TRBD2 (7 bases each). The CDR3 is 11 residues long. Germline V gives CDR1 MNHNY, CDR2 SVGAGI (reference sequence). Trimming removed 10 bases at V and 5 bases at J, with 11 bases between. CDR3 in DNA: TGTGCCACCCAGGGGGGGGAGACCCAGTACTTC. The encoded protein is CATQGGETQYF.

The CDR3 is CASSSLLTGGYYGYTF. For the CDR3, the DNA is TGTGCCAGCAGCTCCCTTCTGACAGGGGGCTACTATGGCTACACCTTC. The rearrangement links TRBV7-9 to TRBJ1-2; TRBD1 matches at 10 bases. Germline lookup yields CDR1 SEHNR and CDR2 FQNEAQ (reference sequence). The V segment lost 4 bases and the J segment 3 bases; nucleotides outside the gene matches: 8. The CDR3 consists of 16 residues.

The chain employs TRBV30 and TRBJ1-3; D uncertain. The CDR3 is 13 residues long. The germline V and J ends were trimmed by 0 bases and 6 bases, with 9 bases remaining between them. In germline, CDR1 is GTSNPN, CDR2 SVGIG (reference sequence). Written as DNA, the CDR3 is TGTGCCTGGAGTGTGGAGGTCGAAAACACCATATATTTT. This gives the protein CAWSVEVENTIYF.

V is TRBV15 and J is TRBJ1-1; TRBD1 agrees at 7 bases. V shed 0 bases, J shed 9 bases, and the junction held 7 bases outside the gene matches. The CDR3 loop spans 14 amino acids. The germline gives CDR1 LNHNV, CDR2 YYDKDF (reference sequence). The DNA for the CDR3 is TGTGCCACCAGCAGAGATCAAGGGGACAGCAAAGCTTTCTTT. It specifies CATSRDQGDSKAFF.

This chain uses TRBV5-4 with TRBJ2-3, with D perhaps TRBD2 (6 bases). Germline V gene sequence: CDR1 SGHNT, CDR2 YYREEE (reference sequence). V lost 5 bases, J lost 6 bases, and 16 bases lay in between. The CDR3 totals 14 residues. In nucleotides, the CDR3 is TGTGCCAGCAGACCCCGGGACTCCTTTGATACGCAGTATTTT. Translated: CASRPRDSFDTQYF.

The rearrangement uses TRBV9 and TRBJ2-7; D call uncertain. The ends were cut back, 0 bases at V and 7 bases at J, with 11 bases in the middle. Per germline, CDR1 SGDLS and CDR2 YYNGEE. The CDR3 loop spans 13 amino acids. CDR3 DNA sequence: TGTGCCAGCAGCGTAGATCCCTCCCAGGAGCAGTACTTC. This gives the protein CASSVDPSQEQYF.

The CDR3 region has the DNA TGCGCCAGCAGCTTGGAGGACAGGGCAAGCGAGCAGTACTTC. As protein: CASSLEDRASEQYF. This chain uses TRBV5-1 with TRBJ2-7; 8 bases match TRBD1. Looked up from germline, CDR1 is SGHRS and CDR2 is YFSETQ. The CDR3 has 14 amino acids. V was pared by 0 bases and J by 6 bases, with 5 bases of the junction left unmatched.

The rearrangement links TRBV10-1 to TRBJ2-1; TRBD2 might be the D (6 bases). Germline V gene sequence: CDR1 WNHNN, CDR2 SYGVQD (reference sequence). This CDR3 region has 14 residues. Between the trimmed V and J ends, which lost 8 bases and 8 bases, there was a span of 19 bases. The CDR3 spells CASSKGLRGDEQFF. CDR3 DNA sequence: TGCGCCAGCTCGAAGGGACTTCGAGGGGATGAGCAGTTCTTC.

V gene TRBV4-2 combines with J gene TRBJ1-1; D perhaps matches TRBD1 (6 bases). CDR1 and CDR2 (germline): LGHNA, YNFKEQ. With 6 bases removed from V and 8 bases from J, the gap between germline ends came to 16 bases. The CDR3 runs 13 residues. CDR3: CASSLGGVAEAFF. In DNA, the CDR3 is TGTGCCAGCAGTTTAGGGGGGGTAGCCGAAGCTTTCTTT.

The gene calls are TRBV28 and TRBJ2-1, with D tentatively TRBD2 (6 bases). CDR1 is MDHEN and CDR2 is SYDVKM in the germline V gene. CDR3 length: 14 residues. Trimming shortened V by 10 bases and J by 5 bases, and 18 bases separated the two germline ends. The CDR3 loop is CATNGVADDNEQFF. CDR3 sequence (DNA): TGTGCCACCAATGGGGTAGCGGATGACAATGAGCAGTTCTTC.

This clone appeared a single time. CDR3 sequence reads: CASSLERTASYEQYF. DNA for the CDR3: TGTGCCAGCAGCTTGGAGCGGACAGCCTCCTACGAGCAGTACTTC. V is TRBV5-5 and J is TRBJ2-7; possibly TRBD1 for D (6 bases). The ends were cut back, 0 bases at V and 0 bases at J, with 10 bases in the middle. The CDR3 totals 15 residues. Looked up from germline, CDR1 is SGHKS and CDR2 is YYEKEE (reference sequence).

The V gene is TRBV7-9, the J gene TRBJ2-7; D is unresolved. Trimming took off 4 bases at V and 1 base at J, with 14 bases between the two ends. The CDR3 spans 15 residues. Germline loops: CDR1 SEHNR, CDR2 FQNEAQ (reference sequence). CDR3 loop: CASSSTDGRSYEQYF. CDR3 DNA sequence: TGTGCCAGCAGCTCGACGGACGGGCGATCCTACGAGCAGTACTTC.

The rearrangement joins TRBV11-2 to TRBJ1-3; D unresolved. This CDR3 is 14 amino acids long. V was pared by 5 bases and J by 0 bases, with 8 bases between. Germline CDR1 is SGHAT and CDR2 is FQNNGV. The CDR3 reads CASSLGHSGNTIYF. CDR3 DNA sequence: TGTGCCAGCAGCCTTGGCCACTCTGGAAACACCATATATTTT.

The CDR3 DNA reads TGTGCCACGTCTAGCGGGAGGAAAGAGCAGTACTTC. Amino acids: CATSSGRKEQYF. The chain joins TRBV6-5 to TRBJ2-7, with 11 bases matching TRBD2. The V segment lost 10 bases and the J segment 7 bases; nucleotides outside the gene matches: 6. The CDR3 extends over 12 amino acids. Per the germline V gene, CDR1 is MNHEY and CDR2 is SVGAGI.

The V call is TRBV2, the J call TRBJ1-1; weak D call: TRBD1 (6 bases). Germline assignment: CDR1 SNHLY and CDR2 FYNNEI. The CDR3 extends over 16 amino acids. The V and J ends lost 6 bases and 0 bases respectively, with 17 bases between them. The CDR3 DNA reads TGTGCCAGCAGCAAAAAGGGGGACTGGGTGAACACTGAAGCTTTCTTT. As protein: CASSKKGDWVNTEAFF.

The rearrangement joins TRBV28 to TRBJ1-2, with D possibly being TRBD1 (6 bases). The V end was cut by 8 bases, the J end by 8 bases, with 15 bases between. Germline assignment: CDR1 MDHEN and CDR2 SYDVKM. The CDR3 has 12 amino acids. The CDR3, as DNA: TGTGCCAGCCGAGGACAGACCGGAGGCTACACCTTC. Translating it yields CASRGQTGGYTF.

The sample holds a few counts of this clone. V and J are TRBV30 and TRBJ2-3; D gene unclear. CDR1 GTSNPN and CDR2 SVGIG come from the germline V gene (reference sequence). V was trimmed by 0 bases and J by 6 bases, leaving 19 bases between them. The CDR3 totals 16 residues. The CDR3 here is CAWSVQGPLAMDTQYF. In DNA, the CDR3 is TGTGCCTGGAGTGTACAAGGTCCCCTGGCAATGGATACGCAGTATTTT.

The chain uses TRBV27 and TRBJ2-7; D unresolved. The germline gives CDR1 MNHEY, CDR2 SMNVEV (reference sequence). This CDR3 has 16 residues. V lost 2 bases, J lost 2 bases, and 16 bases lay in between. CDR3 protein: CASSLALAEIPYEQYF. The CDR3 nucleotides read TGTGCCAGCAGTTTAGCCTTGGCGGAGATTCCCTACGAGCAGTACTTC.

This clone occurred once. The chain employs TRBV30 and TRBJ2-7, with D hard to call. The V end was cut by 5 bases, the J end by 4 bases, with 9 bases between. Germline CDR1 and CDR2: GTSNPN and SVGIG (reference sequence). This CDR3 spans 11 amino acids. CDR3 protein: CAWGVKYEQYF. The CDR3 DNA is TGTGCCTGGGGGGTAAAGTACGAGCAGTACTTC.

This clone was seen a handful of times. This chain joins TRBV27 and TRBJ2-3; D unclear. From germline, CDR1 is MNHEY and CDR2 SMNVEV (reference sequence). The CDR3 extends over 15 amino acids. V gave up 1 base and J gave up 4 bases, with 12 bases separating them. CDR3: CASSLYASRADTQYF. The DNA for the CDR3 is TGTGCCAGCAGTTTATACGCGAGTCGGGCAGATACGCAGTATTTT.

The CDR3 nucleotides read TGTGCCTGGAGTGGGGGACAGGGGAATCAGCCCCAGCATTTT. Translated: CAWSGGQGNQPQHF. V and J are TRBV30 and TRBJ1-5, with 10 nucleotides matching TRBD1. The CDR3 spans 14 residues. CDR1 GTSNPN and CDR2 SVGIG come from the germline V gene (reference sequence). The V gene end was trimmed by 1 base and the J gene end by 4 bases; junction bases not matched to a gene: 1.

The V call is TRBV6-6, the J call TRBJ1-1; no clear D gene. V lost 4 bases and J 7 bases, leaving 13 bases between the germline ends. CDR1 is MNHNY and CDR2 is SVGAGI in the germline V gene (reference sequence). The CDR3 has 13 amino acids. As DNA, the CDR3 is TGTGCCAGCAGTTTCGATGGACTGGGTGAAGCTTTCTTT. The encoded protein is CASSFDGLGEAFF.

This sequence joins TRBV5-1 and TRBJ2-2; 11 nucleotides align to TRBD1. Trimming took 5 bases from V and 3 from J; bases not matched to a gene: 3. The CDR3 has 15 residues. The germline gives CDR1 SGHRS, CDR2 YFSETQ. The CDR3 here is CASRWDRGYTGELFF. The CDR3 bases are TGCGCCAGCAGGTGGGACAGGGGGTACACCGGGGAGCTGTTTTTT.

The J gene is TRBJ2-5, the V gene TRBV18; D may correspond to TRBD1 or TRBD2 (6 bases each). Per germline, CDR1 KGHSH and CDR2 LQKENI. CDR3 length: 14 residues. V was trimmed by 3 bases and J by 4 bases, leaving 12 bases between them. In DNA form, the CDR3 reads TGTGCCAGCTCACCCGCAGGAGGGGGAGAGACCCAGTACTTC. It yields the protein CASSPAGGGETQYF.